Presented here are 17 T cell receptor beta chains from one specimen sequenced in a study of beta chain features in type 1 diabetes. Study results and caveats: Significant though moderate, a shortening of TCRB CDR3s appeared in all four CD4+ subsets of Type 1 diabetes patients.

The entirety of the isolated RNA underwent reverse transcription, so expressed TCRB transcripts were sequenced. Data came from immunoSEQ multiplex PCR; TCRdb stores just in-frame clones and leaves some out. This repertoire shows more than 300,000 clones, 9.6% found once; its top ten account for roughly 0.6%. These receptors' targets are unknown. The material sequenced was central memory CD4+ T cells from blood. These TCRs come from a young man with type 1 diabetes.

The chain joins TRBV12-5 to TRBJ2-2; D is ambiguous. CDR3 length equals 16 residues. CDR1 is LGHNT and CDR2 is FRNRAP in the germline V gene. V was shortened by 1 base and J by 4 bases, with 13 bases between the two germline ends. CDR3 protein: CASGLAEWASTGELFF. CDR3 coding DNA: TGTGCTAGTGGTTTGGCCGAGTGGGCTAGCACCGGGGAGCTGTTTTTT.

At least ten counts were recorded for this clone. This chain links TRBV28 with TRBJ2-7, with 8 bases aligning to TRBD1. This CDR3 comprises 13 residues. CDR1 is MDHEN and CDR2 is SYDVKM in the germline V gene. J lost 2 bases, V lost 6 bases, and 3 bases had no gene match. The CDR3 loop is CASRRQGTYEQYF. In nucleotides, the CDR3 is TGTGCCAGCAGACGACAGGGGACCTACGAGCAGTACTTC.

This clone was seen a handful of times. The chain has TRBV7-2 and TRBJ1-4; 7 positions match TRBD1. The germline V gene encodes CDR1 SGHTA and CDR2 FQGNSA. This CDR3 contains 15 residues. The V and J ends lost 5 bases and 8 bases, in that order; junction bases with no gene match: 11. The CDR3 here is CASSPNRGAEEKLFF. The CDR3 bases are TGTGCCAGCAGCCCCAACAGGGGCGCTGAGGAAAAACTGTTTTTT.

This clone occurred a few times. The rearrangement links TRBV27 to TRBJ2-1, with 14 bases aligning to TRBD2. V trimming: 0 bases; J trimming: 7 bases; junction bases outside the gene matches: 5. The CDR3 covers 17 residues. Germline lookup yields CDR1 MNHEY and CDR2 SMNVEV (reference sequence). The DNA of the CDR3 is TGTGCCAGCAGTTTATCGGGGACTAGCGGGAGTCGGAATGAGCAGTTCTTC. This codes for CASSLSGTSGSRNEQFF.

This clone was seen a few times. The chain couples TRBV9 to TRBJ2-2, with 7 bases lining up with TRBD2. Unmatched junction bases numbered 6, after V lost 3 bases and J lost 1 base. CDR1 is SGDLS and CDR2 is YYNGEE in the germline V gene. The CDR3 extends over 16 amino acids. CDR3 bases: TGTGCCAGCAGCGCCCTACTAGCGCTGAACACCGGGGAGCTGTTTTTT. Protein product: CASSALLALNTGELFF.

This clone was detected a few times. This sequence joins TRBV14 and TRBJ2-1; tentative D call: TRBD1 (6 bases). The CDR3 loop spans 15 amino acids. Per germline, CDR1 SGHDN and CDR2 FVKESK. The ends were cut back, 0 bases at V and 4 bases at J, with 10 bases in the middle. The chain's CDR3 is CASSQDPDRYNEQFF. In DNA form, the CDR3 reads TGTGCCAGCAGCCAAGACCCCGACAGGTACAATGAGCAGTTCTTC.

V is TRBV29-1 and J is TRBJ2-5, with TRBD1 matching over 8 bases. From germline, CDR1 is SQVTM and CDR2 ANQGSEA. The CDR3 has 13 residues. J was trimmed by 2 bases and V by 7 bases; bases with no gene match: 6. This CDR3 reads CSGTGGTQETQYF. CDR3 bases: TGCAGCGGCACAGGGGGGACGCAAGAGACCCAGTACTTC. Based on the CDR3 plus reference TRBV29-1 and TRBJ2-5, the full variable domain is SAVISQKPSRDICQRGTSLTIQCQVDSQVTMMFWYRQQPGQSLTLIATANQGSEATYESGFVIDKFPISRPNLTFSTLTVSNMSPEDSSIYLCSGTGGTQETQYFGPGTRLLVL.

This clone was seen only a few times. The CDR3 here is CASRAGVGTNEKLFF. The CDR3 DNA follows: TGTGCCAGCAGGGCAGGGGTGGGAACTAATGAAAAACTGTTTTTT. The rearrangement uses TRBV2 and TRBJ1-4, with a weak D call TRBD1 (6 bases). Germline values: CDR1 SNHLY, CDR2 FYNNEI. V dropped 6 bases and J dropped 1 base, with 12 bases sitting between them. The CDR3 sequence is 15 residues long.

In its sample, this clone was seen a few times. The chain joins TRBV2 to TRBJ1-5; 7 nucleotides align to TRBD1. Germline V gene sequence: CDR1 SNHLY, CDR2 FYNNEI. With V trimmed by 8 bases and J by 3 bases, 7 bases remained unmatched. This CDR3 is 14 amino acids long. Here the CDR3 reads CASRDTGVNQPQHF. The CDR3 DNA reads as TGTGCCAGCCGGGACACAGGGGTCAATCAGCCCCAGCATTTT.

This sequence joins TRBV7-3 and TRBJ2-1, with D unresolved. Germline lookup yields CDR1 SGHTA and CDR2 FQGTGA. CDR3 length equals 15 residues. Trimming removed 2 bases from V and 2 bases from J, with 10 bases in between. The CDR3 DNA is TGTGCCAGCAGCTTAGCTTTGACCCCCTACAATGAGCAGTTCTTC. Translation: CASSLALTPYNEQFF.

The chain is built from TRBV21-1 and TRBJ2-7; the table's D call, TRBD2, has no DNA check behind it. TRBV21-1 represents a pseudogene. CDR3 length: 14 residues. Written as DNA, the CDR3 is TGTGCCAGCAGCCCTCTAGCGGGAAAGTACGAGCAGTACTTC. This encodes CASSPLAGKYEQYF.

This clone was seen a handful of times. The V gene is TRBV6-4, the J gene TRBJ2-3; D might be TRBD2 (5 bases). Per the germline V gene, CDR1 is MRHNA and CDR2 is SNTAGT. The ends were cut back, 6 bases at V and 4 bases at J, with 11 bases in the middle. This CDR3 is built from 13 residues. The CDR3 nucleotides are TGTGCCAGCAGCGTTGGGCGGGCAGATACGCAGTATTTT. This sequence encodes CASSVGRADTQYF.

The chain carries TRBV28 and TRBJ1-2; TRBD1 matches at 10 bases. The CDR3 contains 16 residues. CDR1 MDHEN and CDR2 SYDVKM come from the germline V gene. V shed 6 bases and J 7 bases; nucleotides not matched to a gene: 14. The CDR3 sequence is CASSWTGGGSSFGYTF. The CDR3 DNA follows: TGTGCCAGCAGCTGGACAGGGGGAGGTTCTAGTTTTGGCTACACCTTC.

This clone was detected a few times. CDR3 coding DNA: TGTGCCAGCAGCTTAATAGCGGGAGGGTTAAATGAGCAGTTCTTC. Protein: CASSLIAGGLNEQFF. The chain links TRBV11-2 to TRBJ2-1; 11 bases fit TRBD2. V shed 2 bases, J shed 7 bases, and the junction held 4 bases outside the gene matches. Germline V gene sequence: CDR1 SGHAT, CDR2 FQNNGV. CDR3 length equals 15 residues. Using reference TRBV11-2 and TRBJ2-1 for the parts outside the CDR3, the full variable domain is EAGVAQSPRYKIIEKRQSVAFWCNPISGHATLYWYQQILGQGPKLLIQFQNNGVVDDSQLPKDRFSAERLKGVDSTLKIQPAKLEDSAVYLCASSLIAGGLNEQFFGPGTRLTVL.

This clone occurred a few times. The V call is TRBV11-2, the J call TRBJ2-1, with D uncertain. V was pared by 1 base and J by 9 bases, with 10 bases between. Germline V gene data show CDR1 as SGHAT and CDR2 as FQNNGV. This CDR3 contains 13 residues. This chain's CDR3 is CASSLGREGEQFF. The CDR3 bases are TGTGCCAGCAGCTTAGGAAGGGAAGGTGAGCAGTTCTTC.

The chain links TRBV19 to TRBJ1-5; 12 positions agree with TRBD1. Trimming removed 4 bases from V and 0 bases from J; junction bases left unmatched: 10. CDR3 length: 19 residues. Germline V gene lookup returns CDR1 LNHDA and CDR2 SQIVND (reference sequence). The CDR3 region has the DNA TGTGCCAGTAGTACGGGACAGGGGGCAATATCTTATAGCAATCAGCCCCAGCATTTT. Its translation: CASSTGQGAISYSNQPQHF.

This clone was detected only a few times. The J gene is TRBJ1-5, the V gene TRBV29-1; D call uncertain. This CDR3 has 13 amino acids. Germline values: CDR1 SQVTM, CDR2 ANQGSEA. Trimming stripped 7 bases from V and 5 bases from J, with 15 bases between. CDR3 residues: CSARGQDDQPQHF. CDR3 DNA: TGCAGCGCCAGAGGGCAGGACGATCAGCCCCAGCATTTT.